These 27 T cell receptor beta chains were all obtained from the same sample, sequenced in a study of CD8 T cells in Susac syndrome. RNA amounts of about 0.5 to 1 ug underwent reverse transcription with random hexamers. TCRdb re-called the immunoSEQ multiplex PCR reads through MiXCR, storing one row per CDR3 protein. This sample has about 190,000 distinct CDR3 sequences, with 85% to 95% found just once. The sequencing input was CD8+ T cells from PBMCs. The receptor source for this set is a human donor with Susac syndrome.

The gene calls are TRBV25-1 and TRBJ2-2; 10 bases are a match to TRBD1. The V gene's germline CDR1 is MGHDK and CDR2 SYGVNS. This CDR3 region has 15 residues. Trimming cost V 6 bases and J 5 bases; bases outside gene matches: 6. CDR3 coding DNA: TGTGCCAGCAGCCCCGGGACAGGGGAAACCGGGGAGCTGTTTTTT. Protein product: CASSPGTGETGELFF. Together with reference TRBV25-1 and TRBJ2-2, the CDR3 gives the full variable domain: EADIYQTPRYLVIGTGKKITLECSQTMGHDKMYWYQQDPGMELHLIHYSYGVNSTEKGDLSSESTVSRIRTEHFPLTLESARPSHTSQYLCASSPGTGETGELFFGEGSRLTVL.

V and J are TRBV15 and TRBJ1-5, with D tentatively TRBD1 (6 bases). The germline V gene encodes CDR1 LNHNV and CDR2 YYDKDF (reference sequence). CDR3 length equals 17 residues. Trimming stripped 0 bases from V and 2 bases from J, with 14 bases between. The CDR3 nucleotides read TGTGCCACCAGCAGAGATGTGGGGGGCCGAGGCAATCAGCCCCAGCATTTT. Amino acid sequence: CATSRDVGGRGNQPQHF.

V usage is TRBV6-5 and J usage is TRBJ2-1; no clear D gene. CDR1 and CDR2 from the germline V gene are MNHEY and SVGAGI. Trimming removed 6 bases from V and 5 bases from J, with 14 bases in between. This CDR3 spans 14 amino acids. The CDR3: CASRTTTGDNEQFF. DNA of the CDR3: TGTGCCAGCAGAACCACCACGGGCGACAATGAGCAGTTCTTC.

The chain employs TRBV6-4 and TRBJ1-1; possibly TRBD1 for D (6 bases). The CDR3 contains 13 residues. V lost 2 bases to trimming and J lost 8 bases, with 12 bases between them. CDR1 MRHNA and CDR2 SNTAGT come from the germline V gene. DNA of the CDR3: TGTGCCAGCAGTGACGGGGACATCGGCGAAGCTTTCTTT. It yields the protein CASSDGDIGEAFF.

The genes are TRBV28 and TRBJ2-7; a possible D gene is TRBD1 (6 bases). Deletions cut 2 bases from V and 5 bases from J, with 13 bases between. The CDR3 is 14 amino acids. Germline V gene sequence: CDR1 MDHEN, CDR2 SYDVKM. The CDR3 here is CASSLQGSGHEQYF. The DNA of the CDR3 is TGTGCCAGCAGTTTACAGGGGTCTGGCCACGAGCAGTACTTC.

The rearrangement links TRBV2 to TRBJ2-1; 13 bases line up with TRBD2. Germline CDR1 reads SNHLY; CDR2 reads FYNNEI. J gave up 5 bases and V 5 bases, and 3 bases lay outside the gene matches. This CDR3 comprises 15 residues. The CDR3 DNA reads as TGTGCCAGCAGTCCCACTAGCGGGAGGGACAATGAGCAGTTCTTC. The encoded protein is CASSPTSGRDNEQFF. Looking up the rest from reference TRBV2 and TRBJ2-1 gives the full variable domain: EPEVTQTPSHQVTQMGQEVILRCVPISNHLYFYWYRQILGQKVEFLVSFYNNEISEKSEIFDDQFSVERPDGSNFTLKIRSTKLEDSAMYFCASSPTSGRDNEQFFGPGTRLTVL.

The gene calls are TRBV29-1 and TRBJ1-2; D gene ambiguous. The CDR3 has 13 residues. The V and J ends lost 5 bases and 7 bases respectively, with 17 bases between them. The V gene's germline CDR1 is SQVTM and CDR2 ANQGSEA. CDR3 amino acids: CSVKQSYSIGYTF. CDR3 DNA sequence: TGCAGCGTTAAACAGAGTTACTCTATTGGCTACACCTTC.

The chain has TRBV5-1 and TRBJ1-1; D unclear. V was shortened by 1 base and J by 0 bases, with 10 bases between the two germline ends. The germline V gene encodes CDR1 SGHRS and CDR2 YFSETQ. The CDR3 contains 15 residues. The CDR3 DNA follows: TGCGCCAGCAGCTTGTTCGAGGCTATGAACACTGAAGCTTTCTTT. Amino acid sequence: CASSLFEAMNTEAFF.

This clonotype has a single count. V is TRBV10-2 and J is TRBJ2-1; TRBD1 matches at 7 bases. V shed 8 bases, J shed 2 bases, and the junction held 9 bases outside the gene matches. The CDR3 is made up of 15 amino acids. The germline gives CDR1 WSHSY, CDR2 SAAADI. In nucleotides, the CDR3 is TGCGCCAGCGCTGGACAGGCTGCGCCCTACAATGAGCAGTTCTTC. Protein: CASAGQAAPYNEQFF.

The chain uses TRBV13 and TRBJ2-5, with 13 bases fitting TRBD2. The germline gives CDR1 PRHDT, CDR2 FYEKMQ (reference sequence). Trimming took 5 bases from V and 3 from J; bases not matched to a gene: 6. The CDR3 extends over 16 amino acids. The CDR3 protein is CASSSGTSGDKETQYF. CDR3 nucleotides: TGTGCCAGCAGCAGCGGGACTAGCGGGGATAAAGAGACCCAGTACTTC.

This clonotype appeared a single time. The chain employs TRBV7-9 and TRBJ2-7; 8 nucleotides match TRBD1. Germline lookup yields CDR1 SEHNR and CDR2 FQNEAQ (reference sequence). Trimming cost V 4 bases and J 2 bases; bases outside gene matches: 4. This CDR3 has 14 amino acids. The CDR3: CASSSGQVTYEQYF. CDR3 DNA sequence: TGTGCCAGCAGCTCGGGACAGGTGACCTACGAGCAGTACTTC. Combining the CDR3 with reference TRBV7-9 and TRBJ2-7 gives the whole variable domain DTGVSQNPRHKITKRGQNVTFRCDPISEHNRLYWYRQTLGQGPEFLTYFQNEAQLEKSRLLSDRFSAERPKGSFSTLEIQRTEQGDSAMYLCASSSGQVTYEQYFGPGTRLTVT.

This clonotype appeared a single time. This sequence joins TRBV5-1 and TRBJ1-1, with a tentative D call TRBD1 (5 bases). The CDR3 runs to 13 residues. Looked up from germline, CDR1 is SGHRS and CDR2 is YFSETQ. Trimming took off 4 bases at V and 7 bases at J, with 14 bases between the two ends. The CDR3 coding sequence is TGCGCCAGCAGCGACGGGACGGGCGATGAAGCTTTCTTT. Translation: CASSDGTGDEAFF.

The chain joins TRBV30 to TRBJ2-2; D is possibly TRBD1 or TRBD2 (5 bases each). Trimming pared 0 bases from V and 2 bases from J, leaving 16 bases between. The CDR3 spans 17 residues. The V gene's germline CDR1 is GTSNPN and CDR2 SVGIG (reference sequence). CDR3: CAWSVPGQGINTGELFF. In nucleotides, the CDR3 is TGTGCCTGGAGTGTACCGGGGCAGGGAATAAACACCGGGGAGCTGTTTTTT.

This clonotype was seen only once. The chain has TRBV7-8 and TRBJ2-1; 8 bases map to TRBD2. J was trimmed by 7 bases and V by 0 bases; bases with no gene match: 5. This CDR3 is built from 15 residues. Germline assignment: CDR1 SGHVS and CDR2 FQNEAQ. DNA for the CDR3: TGTGCCAGCAGCTTAGCGGGACTAGGAGGAAATGAGCAGTTCTTC. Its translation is CASSLAGLGGNEQFF.

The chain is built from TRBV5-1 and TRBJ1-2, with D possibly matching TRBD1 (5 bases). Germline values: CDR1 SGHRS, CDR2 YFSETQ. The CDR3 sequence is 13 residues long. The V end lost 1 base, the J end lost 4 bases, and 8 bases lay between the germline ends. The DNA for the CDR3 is TGCGCCAGCAGCTTGAGACAGAGCTATGGCTACACCTTC. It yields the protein CASSLRQSYGYTF.

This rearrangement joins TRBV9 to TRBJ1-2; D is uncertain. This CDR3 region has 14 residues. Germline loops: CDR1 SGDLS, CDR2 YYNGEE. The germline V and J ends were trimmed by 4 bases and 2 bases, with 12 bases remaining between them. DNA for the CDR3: TGTGCCAGCAGCTCCGGGGAGCTAAACTATGGCTACACCTTC. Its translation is CASSSGELNYGYTF.

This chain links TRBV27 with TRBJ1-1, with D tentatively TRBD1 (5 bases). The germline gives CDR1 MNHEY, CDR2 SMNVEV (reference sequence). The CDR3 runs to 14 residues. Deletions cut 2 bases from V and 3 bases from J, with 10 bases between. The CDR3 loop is CASSLPGLDTEAFF. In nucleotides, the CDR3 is TGTGCCAGCAGTTTACCAGGGCTTGACACTGAAGCTTTCTTT.

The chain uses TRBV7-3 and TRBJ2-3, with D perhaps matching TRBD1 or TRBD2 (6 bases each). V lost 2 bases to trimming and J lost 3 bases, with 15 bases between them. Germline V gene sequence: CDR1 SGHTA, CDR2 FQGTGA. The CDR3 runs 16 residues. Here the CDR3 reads CASSLGSQGRTDTQYF. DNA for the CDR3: TGTGCCAGCAGCTTAGGGTCGCAGGGGAGGACAGATACGCAGTATTTT. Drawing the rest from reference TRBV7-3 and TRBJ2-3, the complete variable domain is GAGVSQTPSNKVTEKGKYVELRCDPISGHTALYWYRQSLGQGPEFLIYFQGTGAADDSGLPNDRFFAVRPEGSVSTLKIQRTERGDSAVYLCASSLGSQGRTDTQYFGPGTRLTVL.

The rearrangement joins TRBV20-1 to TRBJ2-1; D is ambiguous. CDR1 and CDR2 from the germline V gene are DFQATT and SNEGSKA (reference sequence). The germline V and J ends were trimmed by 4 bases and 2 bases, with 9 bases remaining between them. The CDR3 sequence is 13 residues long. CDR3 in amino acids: CSATAFTYNEQFF. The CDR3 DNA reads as TGCAGTGCTACTGCATTTACCTACAATGAGCAGTTCTTC.

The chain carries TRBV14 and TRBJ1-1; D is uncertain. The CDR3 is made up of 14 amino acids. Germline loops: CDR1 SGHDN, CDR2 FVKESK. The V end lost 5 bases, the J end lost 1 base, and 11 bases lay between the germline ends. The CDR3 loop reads CASSYALENTEAFF. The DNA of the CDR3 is TGTGCCAGCAGCTACGCTCTAGAGAACACTGAAGCTTTCTTT.

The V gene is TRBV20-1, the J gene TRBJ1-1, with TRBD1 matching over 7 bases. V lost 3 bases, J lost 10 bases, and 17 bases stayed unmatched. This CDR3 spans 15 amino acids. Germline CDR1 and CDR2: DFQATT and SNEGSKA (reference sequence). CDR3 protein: CSASVSQGDLSGAFF. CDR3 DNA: TGCAGTGCTAGTGTTTCTCAGGGGGACCTGTCGGGAGCTTTCTTT.

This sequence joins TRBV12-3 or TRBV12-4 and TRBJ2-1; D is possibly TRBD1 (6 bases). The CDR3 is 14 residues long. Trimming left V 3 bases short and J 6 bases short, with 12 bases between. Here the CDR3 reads CASSFSSGVNEQFF. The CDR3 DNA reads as TGTGCCAGCAGTTTTAGTTCAGGGGTCAATGAGCAGTTCTTC.

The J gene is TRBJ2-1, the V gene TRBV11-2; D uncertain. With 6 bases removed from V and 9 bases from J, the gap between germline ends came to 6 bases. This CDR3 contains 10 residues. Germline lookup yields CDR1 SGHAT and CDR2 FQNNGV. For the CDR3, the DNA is TGTGCCAGCAGTGGAGTTGAGCAGTTCTTC. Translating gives CASSGVEQFF.

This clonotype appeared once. CDR3: CASSVASRDYGYTF. The CDR3 DNA is TGTGCCAGCAGCGTAGCGAGCAGAGACTATGGCTACACCTTC. The chain is built from TRBV9 and TRBJ1-2, with D uncertain. The CDR3 has 14 residues. Germline V CDR1 and CDR2: SGDLS, YYNGEE. The V gene lost 0 bases and the J gene lost 3 bases, with 9 bases spanning the gap.

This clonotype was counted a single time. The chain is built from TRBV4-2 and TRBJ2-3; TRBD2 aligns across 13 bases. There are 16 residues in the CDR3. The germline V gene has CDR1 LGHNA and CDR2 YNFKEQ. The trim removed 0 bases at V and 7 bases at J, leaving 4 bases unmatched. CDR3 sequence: CASSQERLAGGNTQYF. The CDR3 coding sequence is TGTGCCAGCAGCCAAGAACGACTAGCGGGGGGTAATACGCAGTATTTT.

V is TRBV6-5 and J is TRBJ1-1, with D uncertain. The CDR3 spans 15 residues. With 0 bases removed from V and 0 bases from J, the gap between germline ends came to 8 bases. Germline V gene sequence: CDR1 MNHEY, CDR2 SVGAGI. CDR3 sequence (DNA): TGTGCCAGCAGTTACTCTCCCTCTATGAACACTGAAGCTTTCTTT. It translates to CASSYSPSMNTEAFF.

CDR3 sequence reads: CASSVDRTGVSGETQYF. The CDR3 bases are TGTGCCAGCAGCGTAGACAGAACGGGAGTGTCGGGAGAGACCCAGTACTTC. V usage is TRBV9 and J usage is TRBJ2-5, with TRBD2 as a possible D gene (6 bases). The germline gives CDR1 SGDLS, CDR2 YYNGEE. CDR3 length: 17 residues. Trimming pared 0 bases from V and 4 bases from J, leaving 19 bases between.